This T cell receptor (beta chain) came from a study of T cell responses to AZD1222 COVID-19 vaccine. CDR1 and CDR2 from the germline V gene are GTSNPN and SVGIG (reference sequence). This CDR3 has 14 residues. The V end lost 5 bases, the J end lost 5 bases, and 16 bases lay between the germline ends. Produced via immunoSEQ multiplex PCR; TCRdb's table is partial and in-frame only. The sample has about 120,000 clones, around 90% seen once. This sequence originates from an adult in good health. The V call is TRBV30, the J call TRBJ2-1, with D hard to call. Sequences were derived from peripheral blood, sampled on day 0 of AZD1222 vaccination. The CDR3 protein is CAWDVVAGNNEQFF. The CDR3 DNA sequence: TGTGCCTGGGACGTCGTCGCCGGAAACAATGAGCAGTTCTTC.